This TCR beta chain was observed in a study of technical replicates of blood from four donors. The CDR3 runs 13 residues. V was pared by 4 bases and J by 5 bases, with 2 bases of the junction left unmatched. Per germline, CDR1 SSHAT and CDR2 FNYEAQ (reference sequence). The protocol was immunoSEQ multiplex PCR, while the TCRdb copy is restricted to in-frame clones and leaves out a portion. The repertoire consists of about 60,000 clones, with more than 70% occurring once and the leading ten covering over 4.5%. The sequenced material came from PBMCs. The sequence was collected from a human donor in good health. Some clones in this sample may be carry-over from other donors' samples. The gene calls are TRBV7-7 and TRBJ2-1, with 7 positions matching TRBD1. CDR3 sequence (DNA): TGTGCCAGCAGCTCGGGACAGAACAATGAGCAGTTCTTC. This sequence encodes CASSSGQNNEQFF.